A single sample gave rise to the 21 T cell receptor beta chains below, sequenced in a study of blood T cell repertoires in COVID-19 (TCRdb year 2020). Receptor libraries were prepared by the immunoSEQ multiplex PCR assay. TCRdb holds this immuneACCESS table with in-frame rearrangements only. Some clones are missing; in checked studies, unresolved V genes explain under half, and the rest has no known cause. In this sample the table shows about 210,000 clones, just over 90% of which occur a single time. Of the sample, more than 0.95% falls within the top ten clones. Specimen: peripheral blood. Receptors were obtained from a man younger than 45 with acute or convalescent COVID-19.

The V and J genes are TRBV28 and TRBJ2-1; 8 nucleotides align to TRBD2. The CDR3 length is 16 residues. Germline V gene data show CDR1 as MDHEN and CDR2 as SYDVKM. Germline trimming cut 6 bases from V and 0 bases from J; bases unmatched to any gene: 7. The CDR3 reads CASSLGRGVSYNEQFF. CDR3 sequence (DNA): TGTGCCAGCAGCCTAGGGCGGGGGGTCTCCTACAATGAGCAGTTCTTC.

This chain links TRBV4-2 with TRBJ2-7; perhaps TRBD1 as D (6 bases). The germline V gene has CDR1 LGHNA and CDR2 YNFKEQ. V lost 1 base and J lost 2, with 6 bases in between. This CDR3 spans 13 amino acids. CDR3 in amino acids: CASSQGDTYEQYF. CDR3 sequence (DNA): TGTGCCAGCAGCCAAGGGGACACCTACGAGCAGTACTTC.

The chain is built from TRBV7-9 and TRBJ2-7; D gene uncertain. Looked up from germline, CDR1 is SEHNR and CDR2 is FQNEAQ (reference sequence). V dropped 3 bases and J dropped 4 bases, with 4 bases sitting between them. This CDR3 is built from 11 residues. CDR3 region: CASSFHYEQYF. CDR3 bases: TGTGCCAGCAGCTTTCATTACGAGCAGTACTTC. The full variable domain, with the rest looked up from reference TRBV7-9 and TRBJ2-7, is DTGVSQNPRHKITKRGQNVTFRCDPISEHNRLYWYRQTLGQGPEFLTYFQNEAQLEKSRLLSDRFSAERPKGSFSTLEIQRTEQGDSAMYLCASSFHYEQYFGPGTRLTVT.

This clone was detected only once. The chain carries TRBV5-1 and TRBJ1-1; D remains ambiguous. Germline V gene data show CDR1 as SGHRS and CDR2 as YFSETQ. The CDR3 has 14 amino acids. The V end lost 2 bases, the J end lost 6 bases, and 14 bases lay between the germline ends. The DNA of the CDR3 is TGCGCCAGCAGCTTTGGAGGGAGCTTCCCTGAAGCTTTCTTT. This gives the protein CASSFGGSFPEAFF.

The gene calls are TRBV7-9 and TRBJ2-1, with 11 bases fitting TRBD2. The germline CDR1 and CDR2 sequences are SEHNR and FQNEAQ (reference sequence). The CDR3 spans 15 residues. J was trimmed by 4 bases and V by 5 bases; bases with no gene match: 4. CDR3 sequence (DNA): TGTGCCAGCAGCGGTAGCGGGAGGGATTACAATGAGCAGTTCTTC. Translation gives CASSGSGRDYNEQFF.

The rearrangement uses TRBV19 and TRBJ1-1; D perhaps matches TRBD1 (5 bases). Germline V gene data show CDR1 as LNHDA and CDR2 as SQIVND (reference sequence). The V end was cut by 4 bases, the J end by 1 base, with 10 bases between. The CDR3 sequence is 14 residues long. For the CDR3, the DNA is TGTGCCAGTAGTACAGGGCTTCCGAACACTGAAGCTTTCTTT. This translates into CASSTGLPNTEAFF.

The chain carries TRBV21-1 and TRBJ2-3; the table's D gene call, TRBD1, was not cross checked with the DNA. TRBV21-1 is reported as a pseudogene. This CDR3 is 17 amino acids long. CDR3 in amino acids: CASSQYDRRSSTDTQYF. As DNA, the CDR3 is TGTGCCAGCAGCCAATATGACAGGCGATCTAGCACAGATACGCAGTATTTT.

This chain uses TRBV6-5 with TRBJ2-7; TRBD1 might be the D (6 bases). Trimming stripped 2 bases from V and 12 bases from J, with 11 bases between. Germline loops: CDR1 MNHEY, CDR2 SVGAGI. The CDR3 loop spans 11 amino acids. The CDR3 nucleotides are TGTGCCAGCAGTTACATGGGGGCAGGGTACTTC. The encoded protein is CASSYMGAGYF.

The CDR3 loop reads CASSLTRRGYNEQFF. In DNA form, the CDR3 reads TGTGCCAGCAGCTTGACCCGCAGGGGCTACAATGAGCAGTTCTTC. This chain connects TRBV7-2 to TRBJ2-1; D possibly corresponds to TRBD1 (6 bases). The CDR3 is 15 residues long. Germline lookup yields CDR1 SGHTA and CDR2 FQGNSA. V shed 3 bases and J shed 3 bases, with 12 bases lying between them.

This chain joins TRBV18 and TRBJ1-2, with TRBD1 matching over 10 bases. The V gene's germline CDR1 is KGHSH and CDR2 LQKENI. The CDR3 is 15 residues long. After removal of 2 bases from V and 2 bases from J, the junction contained 2 bases not matched to a gene. The CDR3 sequence is CASSPRTGGNYGYTF. The CDR3 coding sequence is TGTGCCAGCTCACCAAGGACAGGGGGGAACTATGGCTACACCTTC.

This rearrangement joins TRBV4-1 to TRBJ1-5; D call uncertain. Trimming took off 0 bases at V and 6 bases at J, with 12 bases between the two ends. This CDR3 is built from 15 residues. Germline-derived CDR1 and CDR2 are MGHRA and YSYEKL. As DNA, the CDR3 is TGCGCCAGCAGCCAAGAGAGGGCCAACCGTCAGCCCCAGCATTTT. Its protein is CASSQERANRQPQHF.

This clone came up once. The chain couples TRBV3-1 (or the pseudogene TRBV3-2) to TRBJ1-4; no reliable D call. The CDR3 is 14 residues long. Germline CDR1 reads LGHDT; CDR2 reads YNNKEL (reference sequence). V lost 4 bases to trimming and J lost 7 bases, with 13 bases between them. CDR3 nucleotide sequence: TGTGCCAGCAGCCCTCGACTACCCGGTGAAAAACTGTTTTTT. The encoded protein is CASSPRLPGEKLFF.

The chain combines TRBV3-1 (or the pseudogene TRBV3-2) with TRBJ2-3; TRBD1 is a possible D gene (6 bases). The V and J ends lost 4 bases and 3 bases respectively, with 8 bases between them. Germline values: CDR1 LGHDT, CDR2 YNNKEL (reference sequence). The CDR3 contains 13 residues. CDR3 in amino acids: CASSRGGTDTQYF. The CDR3 DNA is TGTGCCAGCAGCCGAGGGGGAACAGATACGCAGTATTTT.

The V and J genes are TRBV25-1 and TRBJ1-3; D gene uncertain. Germline values: CDR1 MGHDK, CDR2 SYGVNS. The V end was cut by 6 bases, the J end by 4 bases, with 7 bases between. This CDR3 has 12 amino acids. The CDR3 region has the DNA TGTGCCAGCAGCTCTTTCGGAAACACCATATATTTT. Translating gives CASSSFGNTIYF.

The rearrangement joins TRBV3-1 (or the pseudogene TRBV3-2) to TRBJ1-5; D gene uncertain. There are 14 residues in the CDR3. V lost 1 base, J lost 5 bases, and 9 bases lay in between. CDR1 is LGHDT, CDR2 YNNKEL, per germline (reference sequence). DNA of the CDR3: TGTGCCAGCAGCCAAGTGGGAGGTCATCAGCCCCAGCATTTT. Its translation: CASSQVGGHQPQHF.

This chain connects TRBV18 to TRBJ1-2; unclear D gene. The germline CDR1 and CDR2 sequences are KGHSH and LQKENI. V dropped 3 bases and J dropped 4 bases, with 12 bases sitting between them. The CDR3 loop spans 14 amino acids. This CDR3 reads CASSPPAGSYGYTF. The CDR3 nucleotides read TGTGCCAGCTCACCTCCCGCGGGGAGCTATGGCTACACCTTC.

CDR3 protein: CASSFETGGYSNQPQHF. CDR3 in DNA: TGTGCCAGCAGTTTCGAGACAGGGGGTTATAGCAATCAGCCCCAGCATTTT. This chain links TRBV28 with TRBJ1-5; 9 nucleotides line up with TRBD1. Germline V gene lookup returns CDR1 MDHEN and CDR2 SYDVKM. J gave up 0 bases and V 3 bases, and 6 bases lay outside the gene matches. This CDR3 is 17 amino acids long. Using reference TRBV28 and TRBJ1-5 for the parts outside the CDR3, the full variable domain is DVKVTQSSRYLVKRTGEKVFLECVQDMDHENMFWYRQDPGLGLRLIYFSYDVKMKEKGDIPEGYSVSREKKERFSLILESASTNQTSMYLCASSFETGGYSNQPQHFGDGTRLSIL.

The chain employs TRBV7-2 and TRBJ1-3; D ambiguous. The CDR3 is 16 residues long. V was clipped by 7 bases and J by 4 bases, with 20 bases between them. Germline CDR1 is SGHTA and CDR2 is FQGNSA. CDR3 coding DNA: TGTGCCAGCACCCCCCACCCGGCCACAGCCGGAAACACCATATATTTT. Encoded protein: CASTPHPATAGNTIYF.

V is TRBV28 and J is TRBJ1-1; no firm D call. V lost 1 base and J 0 bases, leaving 6 bases between the germline ends. Germline V gene sequence: CDR1 MDHEN, CDR2 SYDVKM. CDR3 size: 14 residues. CDR3 in DNA: TGTGCCAGCAGTTTATTTAAAATGAACACTGAAGCTTTCTTT. Its protein product is CASSLFKMNTEAFF.

This clone was detected only once. This chain joins TRBV7-9 and TRBJ2-7, with 8 bases identical to TRBD1. Trimming cost V 5 bases and J 3 bases; bases outside gene matches: 6. The germline V gene has CDR1 SEHNR and CDR2 FQNEAQ (reference sequence). This CDR3 has 14 amino acids. In nucleotides, the CDR3 is TGTGCCAGCAGCACCTCCGGACAGGGCTACGAGCAGTACTTC. Protein product: CASSTSGQGYEQYF.

The chain joins TRBV9 to TRBJ1-6; 12 nucleotides match TRBD1. This CDR3 contains 17 residues. Looked up from germline, CDR1 is SGDLS and CDR2 is YYNGEE. J lost 2 bases, V lost 3 bases, and 3 bases had no gene match. The CDR3 here is CASSEGQGAPYNSPLHF. The CDR3 nucleotides are TGTGCCAGCAGCGAGGGACAGGGGGCTCCCTATAATTCACCCCTCCACTTT.